This T cell receptor (beta chain) is from a study of STAT5B mutations in CD4+ large granular lymphocyte leukemia. Study results and caveats: Top patient clones used TRBV06 genes more often: 8/27 versus 2/35 in controls. 25% of private leukemic clonotypes occurred rarely in other patients' non-leukemic repertoires.

Germline V gene sequence: CDR1 LNHNV, CDR2 YYDKDF (reference sequence). V was pared by 0 bases and J by 6 bases, with 6 bases of the junction left unmatched. The CDR3 has 17 residues. With regard to this clone: What it binds is not known.

Data came from immunoSEQ multiplex PCR; TCRdb stores just in-frame clones and leaves some out. The profile shows fewer than 40,000 clones, about four fifths of them singletons. Material: CD4+ T cells from blood buffy coats. This TCR was recovered from a human donor in good health. V is TRBV15 and J is TRBJ2-2; 11 bases align to TRBD2. The CDR3 loop is CATSRDQLAGEAGELFF. CDR3 sequence (DNA): TGTGCCACCAGCAGAGATCAACTAGCGGGAGAGGCCGGGGAGCTGTTTTTT. The whole variable domain, remainder taken from reference TRBV15 and TRBJ2-2, is DAMVIQNPRYQVTQFGKPVTLSCSQTLNHNVMYWYQQKSSQAPKLLFHYYDKDFNNEADTPDNFQSRRPNTSFCFLDIRSPGLGDTAMYLCATSRDQLAGEAGELFFGEGSRLTVL.